The 19 T cell receptor beta chains given below trace back to one sample, sequenced in a study of T cell repertoires in cytomegalovirus infection. MiXCR, applied by TCRdb to the reads, yields one record per CDR3 protein. The table lists roughly 310,000 distinct CDR3 sequences, almost 30% of them singletons. Their specific antigens are unknown. The starting material was cultured PBMCs, obtained from culture after CMV antigen stimulation. Receptor source: a human donor in good health (CMV status not recorded). Some clones in this sample may be carry-over from other donors' samples.

The chain is built from TRBV28 and TRBJ1-5, with unresolved D. This CDR3 region has 16 residues. V lost 3 bases, J lost 0 bases, and 12 bases lay in between. The V gene's germline CDR1 is MDHEN and CDR2 SYDVKM. The CDR3 DNA follows: TGTGCCAGCAGTTTTGGGGTCGGCACTAGCAATCAGCCCCAGCATTTT. Its protein is CASSFGVGTSNQPQHF.

The rearrangement joins TRBV7-8 to TRBJ1-5; 7 bases fit TRBD1. Germline V gene lookup returns CDR1 SGHVS and CDR2 FQNEAQ. Germline trimming cut 1 base from V and 5 bases from J; bases unmatched to any gene: 8. This CDR3 has 16 residues. CDR3 in amino acids: CASSLGYRGRDQPQHF. DNA for the CDR3: TGTGCCAGCAGCTTAGGATACAGGGGACGGGATCAGCCCCAGCATTTT.

This clonotype was counted a few times. The chain combines TRBV18 with TRBJ2-6; perhaps D is TRBD1 or TRBD2 (5 bases each). Trimming shortened V by 3 bases and J by 2 bases, and 17 bases separated the two germline ends. Germline V gives CDR1 KGHSH, CDR2 LQKENI. The CDR3 has 18 amino acids. The CDR3 spells CASSPREKKQAGANVLTF. DNA of the CDR3: TGTGCCAGCTCACCCCGGGAAAAAAAACAGGCTGGGGCCAACGTCCTGACTTTC.

In its sample, this clonotype was seen many times. Germline and junction disagree at one end, which may indicate a read error. This chain joins TRBV7-6 and TRBJ1-1; no reliable D call. Germline-derived CDR1 and CDR2 are SGHVS and FNYEAQ. CDR3 length: 13 amino acids. CDR3 coding DNA: TGTGCCAGCAGTTTAGATACAAACACTGAAGCTTTCTTT. Amino acids: CASSLDTNTEAFF.

The genes are TRBV5-1 and TRBJ1-2; TRBD1 aligns across 10 bases. This CDR3 has 14 amino acids. The V and J ends lost 0 bases and 7 bases, in that order; junction bases with no gene match: 3. Germline CDR1 and CDR2: SGHRS and YFSETQ. The CDR3: CASSLEGQGSGYTF. The DNA of the CDR3 is TGCGCCAGCAGCTTGGAGGGACAGGGGAGTGGCTACACCTTC.

This clonotype was counted between two and nine times. Here the CDR3 reads CASTLPPGGTEAFF. The DNA for the CDR3 is TGTGCCAGCACCCTACCCCCTGGCGGCACTGAAGCTTTCTTT. The genes are TRBV12-3 or TRBV12-4 and TRBJ1-1; D not certain. This CDR3 is 14 amino acids long. V lost 7 bases to trimming and J lost 4 bases, with 16 bases between them.

The chain has TRBV20-1 and TRBJ1-5, with 9 bases matching TRBD1. J was trimmed by 6 bases and V by 0 bases; bases with no gene match: 6. Per germline, CDR1 DFQATT and CDR2 SNEGSKA (reference sequence). The length of the CDR3 is 15 residues. CDR3 nucleotides: TGCAGTGCTAGAGATGGACAGGGGCGAAGTCAGCCCCAGCATTTT. Amino acid sequence: CSARDGQGRSQPQHF.

This clonotype was counted ten times or more. The chain joins TRBV7-6 to TRBJ2-5; TRBD1 agrees at 8 bases. J lost 3 bases, V lost 1 base, and 16 bases had no gene match. Germline assignment: CDR1 SGHVS and CDR2 FNYEAQ. This CDR3 has 19 amino acids. CDR3 protein: CASSLGHSRGPERKETQYF. The CDR3 nucleotides are TGTGCCAGCAGCTTAGGGCACAGCAGGGGGCCCGAAAGAAAAGAGACCCAGTACTTC.

This clonotype turned up a few times. J is TRBJ2-6 and V is TRBV19; TRBD1 agrees at 8 bases. Germline V CDR1 and CDR2: LNHDA, SQIVND (reference sequence). V shed 6 bases, J shed 0 bases, and the junction held 10 bases outside the gene matches. This CDR3 contains 18 residues. CDR3 DNA sequence: TGTGCCAGTAGCGGCGGGACAGGCTTCCCCTCTGGGGCCAACGTCCTGACTTTC. Residues: CASSGGTGFPSGANVLTF.

The rearrangement uses TRBV7-3 and TRBJ2-3; TRBD2 matches 7 bases. This CDR3 is built from 14 residues. Germline CDR1 is SGHTA and CDR2 is FQGTGA. V trimming: 6 bases; J trimming: 2 bases; junction bases outside the gene matches: 5. The CDR3 DNA is TGTGCCAGCAGATTAGCGGGCCTCACAGATACGCAGTATTTT. Its protein is CASRLAGLTDTQYF.

The chain combines TRBV28 with TRBJ1-4, with D perhaps TRBD1 (5 bases). Germline values: CDR1 MDHEN, CDR2 SYDVKM. The CDR3 totals 12 residues. CDR3 sequence reads: CARRGRHEKLFF. The DNA for the CDR3 is TGTGCTAGGAGGGGACGGCATGAAAAACTGTTTTTT.

This clonotype was seen a handful of times. The V call is TRBV12-3 or TRBV12-4, the J call TRBJ1-3; D remains unclear. Trimming took off 2 bases at V and 2 bases at J, with 4 bases between the two ends. The CDR3 contains 13 residues. The CDR3 coding sequence is TGTGCCAGCAGTTTACTGCCTGGAAACACCATATATTTT. Protein product: CASSLLPGNTIYF.

Regarding this clonotype: The final CDR3 position lacks the conserved phenylalanine or tryptophan, pointing to a likely read error. The rearrangement links TRBV27 to TRBJ2-5; D unresolved. Germline loops: CDR1 MNHEY, CDR2 SMNVEV (reference sequence). The CDR3 runs to 14 residues. Trimming left V 2 bases short and J 1 base short, with 8 bases between. The CDR3 sequence: CASSLKGIQETQYY. The CDR3 DNA is TGTGCCAGCAGTTTAAAAGGGATCCAAGAGACCCAGTACTAC.

This clonotype was recorded a few times. V usage is TRBV20-1 and J usage is TRBJ2-5, with 13 bases aligning to TRBD2. The CDR3 is 17 amino acids. V was pared by 2 bases and J by 3 bases, with 9 bases of the junction left unmatched. Looked up from germline, CDR1 is DFQATT and CDR2 is SNEGSKA (reference sequence). DNA of the CDR3: TGCAGTGCTAGAACCGGGACTAGCGGGACCAGGGAAGAGACCCAGTACTTC. Protein product: CSARTGTSGTREETQYF.

The rearrangement links TRBV3-1 to TRBJ2-5; TRBD2 agrees at 12 bases. The V and J ends lost 2 bases and 3 bases, in that order; junction bases with no gene match: 4. CDR1 is LGHDT, CDR2 YNNKEL, per germline (reference sequence). The CDR3 is made up of 16 amino acids. The CDR3 loop reads CASSQSSGGGKETQYF. In DNA, the CDR3 is TGTGCCAGCAGCCAATCTAGCGGGGGGGGGAAAGAGACCCAGTACTTC.

The V and J genes are TRBV5-6 and TRBJ2-4; D gene uncertain. Trimming removed 0 bases at V and 16 bases at J, with 14 bases between. This CDR3 spans 12 amino acids. Looked up from germline, CDR1 is SGHDT and CDR2 is YYEEEE. CDR3 protein: CASSLGGSSSYF. CDR3 bases: TGTGCCAGCAGCTTGGGGGGTTCCTCTTCTTACTTC.

The sample holds a few counts of this clonotype. The V call is TRBV5-6, the J call TRBJ2-3; D may be TRBD1 (5 bases). This CDR3 contains 13 residues. Germline V gene sequence: CDR1 SGHDT, CDR2 YYEEEE. V shed 1 base and J shed 6 bases, with 9 bases lying between them. As DNA, the CDR3 is TGTGCCAGCAGCTTGAAGGGGTTGGATACGCAGTATTTT. Translating gives CASSLKGLDTQYF. Combining the CDR3 with reference TRBV5-6 and TRBJ2-3 gives the whole variable domain DAGVTQSPTHLIKTRGQQVTLRCSPKSGHDTVSWYQQALGQGPQFIFQYYEEEERQRGNFPDRFSGHQFPNYSSELNVNALLLGDSALYLCASSLKGLDTQYFGPGTRLTVL.

This clonotype occurred a few times. The chain carries TRBV7-3 and TRBJ2-1; 9 positions agree with TRBD1. V trimming: 5 bases; J trimming: 6 bases; junction bases outside the gene matches: 8. CDR1 SGHTA and CDR2 FQGTGA come from the germline V gene. This CDR3 has 15 amino acids. The CDR3 DNA reads as TGTGCCAGCAGCCGCTCCGGGACAGGGCGCAATGAGCAGTTCTTC. Residues: CASSRSGTGRNEQFF.

This chain uses TRBV2 with TRBJ1-5; D is unclear. The CDR3 length is 12 residues. V lost 4 bases, J lost 7 bases, and 8 bases lay in between. Germline loops: CDR1 SNHLY, CDR2 FYNNEI. This CDR3 reads CASSVGGQPQHF. The CDR3 DNA is TGTGCCAGCAGTGTTGGAGGACAGCCCCAGCATTTT.